This T cell receptor (beta chain) was sequenced for a study of blood T cell repertoires in COVID-19. The overall study: Acute-phase and convalescent COVID-19 samples originated in the United States, Italy and Spain. In each case, the material was cDNA or gDNA derived from T cells, B-cell-depleted T cells, or PBMCs.

In the authors' methods: Amplifying reference gene primers gave estimates of nucleated cell counts. Produced via immunoSEQ multiplex PCR; TCRdb's table is partial and in-frame only. That table furnishes V, J and clone size, whereas the DNA furnished D and trimming. The data contain about 290,000 clones, approximately 86% of them seen just once; the ten biggest clones take up about 4%. This CDR3 is 18 amino acids long. The V and J ends lost 4 bases and 1 base, in that order; junction bases with no gene match: 12. The germline gives CDR1 KGHDR, CDR2 SFDVKD. The origin of this receptor is a woman between 45 and 60 years old with active or convalescent COVID-19. The chain uses TRBV24-1 and TRBJ2-3; 8 bases fit TRBD2. The sample comprised peripheral blood. The CDR3 DNA sequence: TGTGCCACCAGTGAAGGCCTTAAGCGGGAGTACGGCACAGATACGCAGTATTTT. This translates into CATSEGLKREYGTDTQYF.